These T cell receptor beta chains were read from a single sample in a study of blood T cell repertoires in COVID-19. Measured with immunoSEQ multiplex PCR; TCRdb has only the in-frame clones, and not every one. The sample lists fewer than 250,000 clones, more than 75% occurring once. Input material: peripheral blood. Receptors originate from a woman in her fifties or sixties with COVID-19, enrolled during active disease. The CDR3 runs from the conserved cysteine through the conserved F or W. Fields, in order: V gene, D gene, clone size, J gene, CDR3 protein, CDR3 DNA. The D gene is left open where the match is weak. Size tells how often a clone was seen (once, few, many) or the class of an expanded clone, and some rows leave it out.

v_gene: TRBV6-5
d_gene: NA
abundance: few
j_gene: TRBJ1-1
CDR3aa: CASSYAWAALNTEAFF
CDR3nt: TGTGCCAGCAGTTACGCTTGGGCAGCCTTGAACACTGAAGCTTTCTTT

v_gene: TRBV5-4
d_gene: NA
abundance: NA
j_gene: TRBJ1-1
CDR3aa: CASSFALTPGLDTEAFF
CDR3nt: TGTGCCAGCAGCTTTGCATTAACCCCAGGGCTGGACACTGAAGCTTTCTTT

v_gene: TRBV5-1
d_gene: TRBD2
abundance: NA
j_gene: TRBJ2-3
CDR3aa: CASSLEGLASPSDTQYF
CDR3nt: TGCGCCAGCAGCTTGGAGGGACTAGCAAGTCCCTCAGATACGCAGTATTTT

v_gene: TRBV27
d_gene: NA
abundance: NA
j_gene: TRBJ2-5
CDR3aa: CASSLAGIQETQYF
CDR3nt: TGTGCCAGCAGTTTAGCGGGTATCCAAGAGACCCAGTACTTC

v_gene: TRBV28
d_gene: NA
abundance: NA
j_gene: TRBJ1-2
CDR3aa: CASSLGGYGYTF
CDR3nt: TGTGCCAGCAGTTTAGGGGGGTATGGCTACACCTTC

v_gene: TRBV20-1
d_gene: NA
abundance: NA
j_gene: TRBJ2-1
CDR3aa: CSAPRYDEQFF
CDR3nt: TGCAGTGCTCCGCGTTACGATGAGCAGTTCTTC

v_gene: TRBV5-1
d_gene: TRBD1
abundance: few
j_gene: TRBJ1-2
CDR3aa: CASSPPGQGATGYTF
CDR3nt: TGCGCCAGCAGCCCGCCGGGACAGGGGGCCACTGGCTACACCTTC

v_gene: TRBV5-1
d_gene: NA
abundance: NA
j_gene: TRBJ2-1
CDR3aa: CASRSPSGRSSYNEQFF
CDR3nt: TGCGCCAGCAGATCCCCTTCAGGGCGGAGCTCCTACAATGAGCAGTTCTTC

v_gene: TRBV27
d_gene: NA
abundance: once
j_gene: TRBJ2-3
CDR3aa: CASSSTWGRQDTQYF
CDR3nt: TGTGCCAGCAGTTCGACTTGGGGCAGACAGGATACGCAGTATTTT

v_gene: TRBV28
d_gene: TRBD1
abundance: NA
j_gene: TRBJ1-2
CDR3aa: CASRGTGGDLNYGYTF
CDR3nt: TGTGCCAGCCGAGGGACAGGGGGAGACCTTAACTATGGCTACACCTTC

v_gene: TRBV5-1
d_gene: TRBD1
abundance: NA
j_gene: TRBJ2-1
CDR3aa: CASTYRQGRLDEQFF
CDR3nt: TGCGCCAGCACCTATCGACAGGGGAGGCTCGATGAGCAGTTCTTC

v_gene: TRBV9
d_gene: NA
abundance: NA
j_gene: TRBJ2-3
CDR3aa: CASSVDGWGTDTQYF
CDR3nt: TGTGCCAGCAGCGTAGACGGGTGGGGCACAGATACGCAGTATTTT

v_gene: TRBV4-2
d_gene: TRBD2
abundance: NA
j_gene: TRBJ2-7
CDR3aa: CASSQGGGSSGSRAGEQYF
CDR3nt: TGTGCCAGCAGCCAAGGGGGGGGCTCTAGCGGGAGTAGGGCAGGCGAGCAGTACTTC

v_gene: TRBV5-4
d_gene: TRBD1
abundance: NA
j_gene: TRBJ2-2
CDR3aa: CASSFSRGQDTGELFF
CDR3nt: TGTGCCAGCAGCTTTTCCAGGGGGCAAGACACCGGGGAGCTGTTTTTT

v_gene: TRBV11-3
d_gene: TRBD1
abundance: NA
j_gene: TRBJ2-1
CDR3aa: CASSLDATGSNEQFF
CDR3nt: TGTGCCAGCAGCTTAGATGCGACAGGGTCGAATGAGCAGTTCTTC

v_gene: TRBV7-9
d_gene: NA
abundance: NA
j_gene: TRBJ1-4
CDR3aa: CASSLVWQANNEKLFF
CDR3nt: TGTGCCAGCAGCTTAGTATGGCAGGCGAATAATGAAAAACTGTTTTTT

v_gene: TRBV28
d_gene: TRBD2
abundance: NA
j_gene: TRBJ2-1
CDR3aa: CASSLYTPSGKLNEQFF
CDR3nt: TGTGCCAGCAGTTTATACACTCCTAGCGGGAAATTAAATGAGCAGTTCTTC

v_gene: TRBV3-1/TRBV3-2
d_gene: NA
abundance: NA
j_gene: TRBJ2-2
CDR3aa: CASSPYKNTGELFF
CDR3nt: TGTGCCAGCAGCCCGTACAAGAACACCGGGGAGCTGTTTTTT

v_gene: TRBV18
d_gene: TRBD1
abundance: NA
j_gene: TRBJ2-7
CDR3aa: CASSPGTGIYEQYF
CDR3nt: TGTGCCAGCTCACCAGGGACAGGCATCTACGAGCAGTACTTC

v_gene: TRBV2
d_gene: TRBD1
abundance: NA
j_gene: TRBJ2-7
CDR3aa: CASKRDRAYEQYF
CDR3nt: TGTGCCAGCAAAAGGGACAGAGCCTACGAGCAGTACTTC

v_gene: TRBV10-3
d_gene: NA
abundance: once
j_gene: TRBJ1-4
CDR3aa: CAISGSEDEKLFF
CDR3nt: TGTGCCATCAGTGGATCCGAGGATGAAAAACTGTTTTTT

v_gene: TRBV6-1
d_gene: NA
abundance: NA
j_gene: TRBJ1-6
CDR3aa: CASSEGLIYNSPLHF
CDR3nt: TGTGCCAGCAGTGAGGGACTGATATATAATTCACCCCTCCACTTT

v_gene: TRBV6-5
d_gene: NA
abundance: NA
j_gene: TRBJ2-1
CDR3aa: CASRVDRNNEQFF
CDR3nt: TGTGCCAGCAGGGTGGACAGAAACAATGAGCAGTTCTTC

v_gene: TRBV3-1/TRBV3-2
d_gene: NA
abundance: NA
j_gene: TRBJ1-2
CDR3aa: CASSQDYAGDYGYTF
CDR3nt: TGTGCCAGCAGCCAAGACTATGCGGGGGACTATGGCTACACCTTC

v_gene: TRBV7-8
d_gene: TRBD2
abundance: NA
j_gene: TRBJ2-3
CDR3aa: CASSLIAGGIPDTQYF
CDR3nt: TGTGCCAGCAGCCTAATAGCGGGGGGGATTCCAGATACGCAGTATTTT

v_gene: TRBV10-2
d_gene: NA
abundance: NA
j_gene: TRBJ2-2
CDR3aa: CASSVGQLNTGELFF
CDR3nt: TGCGCCAGCAGCGTAGGACAGCTGAACACCGGGGAGCTGTTTTTT

v_gene: TRBV7-3
d_gene: TRBD1
abundance: NA
j_gene: TRBJ2-2
CDR3aa: CASSLDRTGPNTGELFF
CDR3nt: TGTGCCAGCAGCTTAGACAGGACAGGGCCAAACACCGGGGAGCTGTTTTTT

v_gene: TRBV10-3
d_gene: NA
abundance: once
j_gene: TRBJ2-1
CDR3aa: CAISESAGNTYNEQFF
CDR3nt: TGTGCCATCAGTGAGTCGGCAGGCAATACCTACAATGAGCAGTTCTTC

v_gene: TRBV19
d_gene: NA
abundance: NA
j_gene: TRBJ2-3
CDR3aa: CASSMGPGQYF
CDR3nt: TGTGCCAGTAGTATGGGCCCTGGGCAGTATTTT

v_gene: TRBV15
d_gene: NA
abundance: once
j_gene: TRBJ2-3
CDR3aa: CATSRDPWTVFTDTQYF
CDR3nt: TGTGCCACCAGCAGAGATCCCTGGACAGTTTTCACAGATACGCAGTATTTT

v_gene: TRBV7-9
d_gene: TRBD1
abundance: NA
j_gene: TRBJ2-7
CDR3aa: CASSLRDRGGSSYEQYF
CDR3nt: TGTGCCAGCAGCTTAAGGGACAGGGGTGGGAGCTCCTACGAGCAGTACTTC

v_gene: TRBV7-9
d_gene: TRBD1
abundance: few
j_gene: TRBJ2-1
CDR3aa: CASSAAGGSFEQFF
CDR3nt: TGTGCCAGCAGCGCGGCAGGGGGCAGCTTTGAGCAGTTCTTC

v_gene: TRBV10-2
d_gene: TRBD2
abundance: NA
j_gene: TRBJ2-3
CDR3aa: CATRLAGGRTDTQYF
CDR3nt: TGCGCCACACGTCTAGCGGGGGGTCGCACAGATACGCAGTATTTT

v_gene: TRBV6-1
d_gene: NA
abundance: NA
j_gene: TRBJ1-1
CDR3aa: CASSGATAIMNTEAFF
CDR3nt: TGTGCCAGCAGTGGGGCGACAGCCATTATGAACACTGAAGCTTTCTTT

v_gene: TRBV2
d_gene: NA
abundance: NA
j_gene: TRBJ1-6
CDR3aa: CASSNPGASSYNSPLHF
CDR3nt: TGTGCCAGCAGTAACCCAGGGGCCAGCTCCTATAATTCACCCCTCCACTTT

v_gene: TRBV3-1/TRBV3-2
d_gene: NA
abundance: NA
j_gene: TRBJ2-5
CDR3aa: CASSQEGHLQETQYF
CDR3nt: TGTGCCAGCAGCCAAGAGGGACACCTACAAGAGACCCAGTACTTC

v_gene: TRBV29-1
d_gene: TRBD2
abundance: NA
j_gene: TRBJ2-5
CDR3aa: CSGGLDETQYF
CDR3nt: TGCAGCGGCGGACTAGATGAGACCCAGTACTTC

v_gene: TRBV18
d_gene: TRBD1
abundance: NA
j_gene: TRBJ1-6
CDR3aa: CASSPRRDRENSPLHF
CDR3nt: TGTGCCAGCTCACCACGCCGGGACAGGGAGAATTCACCCCTCCACTTT

v_gene: TRBV28
d_gene: NA
abundance: NA
j_gene: TRBJ1-5
CDR3aa: CASSFRTEPQHF
CDR3nt: TGTGCCAGCAGTTTCAGGACAGAGCCCCAGCATTTT

v_gene: TRBV5-5
d_gene: NA
abundance: once
j_gene: TRBJ1-1
CDR3aa: CASSLDYVNTEAFF
CDR3nt: TGTGCCAGCAGCTTGGACTACGTGAACACTGAAGCTTTCTTT

v_gene: TRBV28
d_gene: TRBD2
abundance: NA
j_gene: TRBJ2-3
CDR3aa: CASSLSLAGSRDTQYF
CDR3nt: TGTGCCAGCAGTTTAAGCTTAGCGGGGAGCAGAGATACGCAGTATTTT

v_gene: TRBV20-1
d_gene: NA
abundance: few
j_gene: TRBJ1-1
CDR3aa: CSATTSSKAFF
CDR3nt: TGCAGTGCCACAACCTCATCCAAAGCTTTCTTT